Presented here are 10 T cell receptor beta chains from one specimen sequenced in a study of blood T cell repertoires in COVID-19. Repertoires were generated with immunoSEQ multiplex PCR, while TCRdb's copy carries only in-frame clones and drops some. The data hold fewer than 350,000 clones, with roughly 93% observed a single time. The sample consisted of PBMCs or T cells enriched from blood (not recorded which). These receptors were taken from a woman aged 40 to 50 with acute COVID-19.

V and J are TRBV24-1 and TRBJ1-1, with TRBD1 matching over 9 bases. Germline V lookup: CDR1 KGHDR, CDR2 SFDVKD. J gave up 5 bases and V 4 bases, and 10 bases lay outside the gene matches. The CDR3 runs to 16 residues. In DNA, the CDR3 is TGTGCCACCAGTGACGGACCGGGACAGGGTGTTACTGAAGCTTTCTTT. Encoded protein: CATSDGPGQGVTEAFF.

The chain couples TRBV3-1 (or the pseudogene TRBV3-2) to TRBJ2-7; 10 bases fit TRBD1. V shed 3 bases and J 4 bases; nucleotides not matched to a gene: 3. The length of the CDR3 is 14 residues. Germline values: CDR1 LGHDT, CDR2 YNNKEL (reference sequence). The CDR3 loop reads CASSQGQGIYEQYF. CDR3 DNA: TGTGCCAGCAGCCAGGGACAGGGGATTTACGAGCAGTACTTC.

The gene calls are TRBV19 and TRBJ1-1; D possibly corresponds to TRBD1 (6 bases). The CDR3 covers 14 residues. Germline V gene sequence: CDR1 LNHDA, CDR2 SQIVND (reference sequence). V lost 3 bases and J 0 bases, leaving 8 bases between the germline ends. CDR3 amino acids: CASSMTGMNTEAFF. CDR3 nucleotides: TGTGCCAGTAGTATGACAGGCATGAACACTGAAGCTTTCTTT.

The V call is TRBV20-1, the J call TRBJ1-5; a possible D gene is TRBD1 (6 bases). CDR1 and CDR2 from the germline V gene are DFQATT and SNEGSKA (reference sequence). The V gene lost 3 bases and the J gene lost 1 base, with 13 bases spanning the gap. The CDR3 runs 15 residues. CDR3 in amino acids: CSASKPQGSNQPQHF. The CDR3 DNA is TGCAGTGCTAGTAAGCCTCAGGGGAGCAATCAGCCCCAGCATTTT.

The chain employs TRBV5-1 and TRBJ1-2; 9 nucleotides align to TRBD1. CDR1 is SGHRS, CDR2 YFSETQ, per germline. CDR3 length: 16 residues. With V trimmed by 0 bases and J by 4 bases, 7 bases remained unmatched. Here the CDR3 reads CASSLARTGATYGYTF. CDR3 bases: TGCGCCAGCAGCTTGGCCCGGACAGGGGCGACCTATGGCTACACCTTC.

This chain uses TRBV7-2 with TRBJ1-3; 11 bases are shared with TRBD1. The CDR3 runs 17 residues. The ends lost 4 bases at V and 4 bases at J; junction bases unmatched: 9. Looked up from germline, CDR1 is SGHTA and CDR2 is FQGNSA. For the CDR3, the DNA is TGTGCCAGCAGCTATACCGGGACAGGGGGTGGGGGAAACACCATATATTTT. Translation gives CASSYTGTGGGGNTIYF.

The chain is built from TRBV4-1 and TRBJ2-3; 8 bases are shared with TRBD1. The CDR3 runs to 17 residues. The V gene's germline CDR1 is MGHRA and CDR2 YSYEKL. After removal of 2 bases from V and 2 bases from J, the junction contained 9 bases not matched to a gene. In nucleotides, the CDR3 is TGCGCCAGCAGCCAAAGTTTCAGACAGGGGACCACAGATACGCAGTATTTT. Its protein is CASSQSFRQGTTDTQYF.

The chain recombines TRBV7-6 with TRBJ2-2, with 7 bases aligning to TRBD2. The germline V gene encodes CDR1 SGHVS and CDR2 FNYEAQ. J lost 7 bases, V lost 4 bases, and 12 bases had no gene match. The CDR3 is 16 amino acids. DNA of the CDR3: TGTGCCAGCAGCTCCCAGATCCTAGCGGCCGGCGGGGAGCTGTTTTTT. This sequence encodes CASSSQILAAGGELFF.

The V gene is TRBV7-9, the J gene TRBJ1-5; 9 bases agree with TRBD1. The ends lost 5 bases at V and 9 bases at J; junction bases unmatched: 5. The germline V gene encodes CDR1 SEHNR and CDR2 FQNEAQ (reference sequence). The CDR3 is 13 residues long. CDR3 DNA: TGTGCCAGCAGCAGACAGGGGGATACGCCCCAGCATTTT. As protein: CASSRQGDTPQHF.

This chain links TRBV5-1 with TRBJ2-2, with 9 bases matching TRBD1. CDR3 length equals 15 residues. The V gene's germline CDR1 is SGHRS and CDR2 YFSETQ. Losses at the gene ends were 5 bases for V and 5 bases for J; bases not matched to a gene: 7. The CDR3 loop reads CASRPGTGITGELFF. The CDR3 region has the DNA TGCGCCAGCAGACCCGGGACAGGGATAACCGGGGAGCTGTTTTTT.